This section outlines one TCR beta chain sequence together with its context. Its specificity is not known. The record originates from a study of beta chain features in type 1 diabetes. Study-level results: Moderate but significant shortening of TCRB CDR3s was recorded in all four CD4+ subsets from Type 1 diabetes patients.

The whole isolated RNA underwent reverse transcription, so sequencing captured expressed TCRB transcripts. Assay used: immunoSEQ multiplex PCR; TCRdb lists only in-frame clones, some missing. The table includes roughly 100,000 clones, 28% detected once. After removal of 2 bases from V and 6 bases from J, the junction contained 3 bases not matched to a gene. The length of the CDR3 is 13 residues. Looked up from germline, CDR1 is SGHRS and CDR2 is YFSETQ. A single heparinised draw of approximately 110 mL on average was taken per donor. It was via CD45RO/CCR7/CD25/CD127/CD95/CD27 that CD4+ naive, central memory, regulatory and stem cell-like memory cells were sorted.

V gene TRBV5-1 combines with J gene TRBJ2-5; TRBD1 matches 8 bases. This clonotype originated in a woman between 18 and 30 years old with type 1 diabetes. Material for sequencing was central memory CD4+ T cells from blood. CDR3 amino acids: CASSFDRGQTQYF. In DNA, the CDR3 is TGCGCCAGCAGCTTCGACAGGGGTCAGACCCAGTACTTC. Supplemented by reference TRBV5-1 and TRBJ2-5, the full variable domain reads KAGVTQTPRYLIKTRGQQVTLSCSPISGHRSVSWYQQTPGQGLQFLFEYFSETQRNKGNFPGRFSGRQFSNSRSEMNVSTLELGDSALYLCASSFDRGQTQYFGPGTRLLVL.